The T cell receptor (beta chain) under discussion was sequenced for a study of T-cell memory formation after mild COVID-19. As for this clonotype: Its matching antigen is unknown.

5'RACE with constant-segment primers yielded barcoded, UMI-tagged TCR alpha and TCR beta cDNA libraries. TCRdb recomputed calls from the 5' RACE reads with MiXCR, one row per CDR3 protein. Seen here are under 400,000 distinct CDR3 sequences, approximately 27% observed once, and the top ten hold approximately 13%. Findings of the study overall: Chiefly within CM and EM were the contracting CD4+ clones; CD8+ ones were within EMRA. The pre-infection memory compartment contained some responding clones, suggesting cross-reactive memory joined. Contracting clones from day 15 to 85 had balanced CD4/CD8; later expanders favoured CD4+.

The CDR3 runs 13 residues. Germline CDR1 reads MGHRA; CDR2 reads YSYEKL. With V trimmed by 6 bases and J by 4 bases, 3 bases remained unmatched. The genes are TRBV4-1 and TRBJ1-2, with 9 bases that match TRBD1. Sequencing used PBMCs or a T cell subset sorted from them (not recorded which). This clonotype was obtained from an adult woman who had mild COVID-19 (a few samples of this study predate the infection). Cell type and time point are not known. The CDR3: CASRQGATYGYTF. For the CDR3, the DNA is TGCGCCAGCAGACAGGGGGCCACCTATGGCTACACCTTC.